This TCR beta chain was documented in a study of cytomegalovirus exposure and HLA in healthy donors listed by TCRdb under 2017. For the wider study: In an earlier analysis of 587 of the donors, 250 to 350 Gb of sequence data and just under 120 million unique TCR beta sequences from 150 million to 200 million T cells were reported. An early release covering roughly 640 HLA-typed donors comprised about 300 gigabases of sequencing data and about 90 million unique TCR sequences. The genetic ancestry cluster associated with self-reported Caucasian donors included about four fifths of the 350 to 500 genotyped donors. The aim of the study was to test whether cataloging public T cell receptors could identify signatures of past pathogen exposure. The T cell repertoires of around 670 subjects were profiled by immunosequencing and related to cytomegalovirus serostatus. In addition to the first cohort of about 650 subjects, a separate validation cohort of under 150 different subjects was used. High-throughput TCR immunosequencing, statistical association of individual TCRs with disease status, and machine learning were combined to predict cytomegalovirus infection status. In a later analysis, previously published TCR beta repertoires from 550 to 700 donors were re-analyzed and high-resolution HLA genotyping was added so that TCR occurrence patterns could be studied. Rather than drawing on any new phenotypic data, the later analysis identified candidate immune exposures from TCR beta sequences and the way those sequences occurred across donors. In an earlier analysis of over 550 of the donors, high-throughput TCR beta sequencing was used to judge whether each TCR beta V gene segment behaved as functional or pseudogenic. Donor age, sex, ethnicity and CMV serostatus were collected together with the repertoire data. Genome-wide SNP genotypes for about 60% of the roughly 670 donors were used in a later genetic analysis, which treated that subset as a discovery cohort. All discovery cohort repertoires had been generated on a single sequencing platform. Both class I and class II loci were covered by HLA typing, at four-digit resolution. The number of typed donors differed by locus: roughly 620-630 for A, B, C, DRB1 and DQB1; about 520 for DQA1; over 600 for DPA1; and about 450 for DPB1. A handful of DR-DQ haplotypes were handled as single units for association and clustering because linkage in the cohort was strong. On average, approximately 250,000 unique TCR beta nucleotide sequences were sequenced per donor among some 430 genotyped donors of the cohort, with roughly 18% of those sequences being non-productive. What the work shows at the level of the full study, not this receptor alone: Most TCR sequences were observed very rarely across donors, whereas some public TCRs were present in many individuals. The 87-base-pair reads could not distinguish some IMGT-functional V segments, including TRBV6-2 and TRBV6-3, so those segments were excluded. Broadly in line with IMGT annotations, most TCR beta V segments showed up in productive rearrangements about 87% or about 30% of the time in an earlier analysis of 450 to 750 of the donors. Correlated functional status among segregating V segments might reflect linkage disequilibrium, but an unknown experimental factor could not be ruled out. Sequencing depth was assumed to be roughly uniform across donors in the presence/absence analyses, though that assumption may not hold. A total of 164 TCR beta chains were listed by the study as associated with cytomegalovirus. Roughly 15 rarely observed V segments, including chromosome 9 orphons, were excluded from the earlier analysis of several hundred of the donors because counts were too low. In vitro tests confirmed that a few of the cytomegalovirus-associated TCR beta chains recognize cytomegalovirus antigens. It was suggested by the authors that the approach could potentially be generalized to other disease states and immunological phenotypes. Compared with the 666-donor mean, donors in an Asian-associated ancestry cluster had fewer N-insertions in productive TCRs, according to a later genetic analysis. The only immune exposure information available for the cohort was CMV serostatus. In a later genetic analysis, a missense DCLRE1C variant was associated with V-gene and J-gene trimming of TCR beta chains, and the association was replicated in an independent cohort. Strong co-occurrence of HLA alleles, especially DR and DQ, made assigning TCR associations to individual alleles difficult. Only TCR beta chains were sequenced in this cohort, and the absence of alpha or paired-chain data limited detectable features. A later analysis found that HLA-associated TCR beta chains were more clonally expanded and had lower generation probabilities than equally common non-associated chains. A later analysis reported that several top co-occurrence clusters appeared linked to parvovirus B19, influenza, CMV and Epstein-Barr virus. A cluster of highly shared sequence variants was judged likely to represent a technical artifact of the sequencing pipeline. A later analysis associated about 17,000 TCR beta sequences with specific HLA alleles at a false discovery rate of 0.05. The classifier was reported to diagnose cytomegalovirus status with high specificity and sensitivity in both the original and validation cohorts. In a later analysis, TCR association rates were found to vary across HLA loci, with the most associated TCRs seen for DRB1 alleles and the fewest for HLA-C alleles. A further reported finding was that TCR beta sequences accurately predicted the HLA-A and HLA-B alleles for most subjects in the first cohort. According to a later analysis, most CMV-associated TCR beta chains appeared to be HLA-restricted, and the HLA associations seemed to be driven largely by CMV exposure. Because HLA typing was missing for some donors at each locus, association tests included only the typed subset.

V sheds 5 bases and J sheds 6 bases, leaving 9 bases between their ends. The CDR3 goes from the cysteine to the phenylalanine over 12 residues. Only the CDR3 part of the read is kept: 36 bases, read in frame from the first base. CDR1 and CDR2 were assigned from the germline V gene as SGHTA and FQGNSA. The library was built by means of the immunoSEQ multiplex PCR assay. For the multiplex PCR, a mixture combining 60 forward primers for TCR Vbeta segments and 13 reverse primers for TCR Jbeta segments was used. The CDR3 region of rearranged TCR beta genes was amplified from genomic DNA with a multiplex PCR assay. Amplified TCR beta libraries were sequenced as 87-base-pair reads on the Illumina HiSeq System. The authors' analysis ran thus. Across the roughly 640 repertoires, a later analysis counted approximately 83 million unique TCR beta chains, 9.5 million to 12 million of which were shared by at least two donors. To remove PCR and sequencing errors, raw reads were error-corrected and collapsed into unique sequences using a nearest-neighbor algorithm that merged closely related sequences. Alignment of CDR3 sequences to IMGT reference sequences was used to assign V, D and J gene segments. For a sequence to be retained, at least a six-nucleotide match to both a V gene segment and a J gene segment was required. A rearrangement was called productive if the CDR3 had no stop codons and remained in frame with V and J, and every other rearrangement was called non-productive. Following IMGT convention, CDR3 was defined as the stretch from the second conserved V-encoded cysteine to the conserved J-encoded phenylalanine. The earlier analysis of around 640 of the donors excluded sequences that lacked an unambiguous match to a single V gene segment. An earlier analysis of several hundred of the donors called V segments functional above 56.7% productive rearrangements and segregating when the between-donor standard deviation exceeded 5%. A statistical classification framework was built to diagnose cytomegalovirus status from the catalog of TCR beta chain sequences. V and J gene assignment, in a later analysis, came from comparing TCR nucleotide sequences with IMGT/GENE-DB human TR gene sequences. A later analysis assigned CDR3 sequences and most-parsimonious VDJ recombination scenarios with the TCRdist pipeline. In a later analysis, each TCR beta chain was defined by its CDR3 amino acid sequence together with its V-gene family, and reads lacking a unique V-gene family were excluded. To address suspected cross-contamination and a sequencing artifact, a later analysis removed 450 to 700 highly shared, low-generation-probability nucleotide sequences. A later analysis calculated a clonal expansion index for each public chain from normalized within-repertoire ranks of inferred template counts. Generation probabilities in a later analysis came from a VDJ recombination model fitted to out-of-frame rearrangements, and those results were checked against IGoR. In a later analysis, hypergeometric tests were used to score TCR-TCR, TCR-HLA and TCR-CMV co-occurrence, with a repertoire-size bias correction applied to TCR pairs. To estimate false discovery rates, a later analysis permuted the HLA or CMV assignments 20 times. A later analysis grouped co-occurring TCRs with DBSCAN, adding TCRdist sequence similarity when clustering within HLA-allele-positive subsets. Co-occurrence clustering excluded repertoires with fewer than 30,000 or more than 120,000 public chains, plus five with anomalous nucleotide sharing. Imported from immuneACCESS, the table was reduced by TCRdb to in-frame sequences with V and J called. These copies leave out some clones; in studies compared against another copy, an unresolved V gene accounts for under half, and the cause of the remainder is not known. That table is the source of V, J and clone size, and D and trimming were worked out from the DNA. The sample includes fewer than 100,000 clones, with around 80% observed a single time. 0.8% to 1.1% of the sample is in the top ten clones.

The cohort consisted of some 670 healthy bone marrow donors. At the time of sampling, every cohort member was nominally healthy, though immune exposures that went unrecorded were likely present. The donor tested CMV seronegative and was one of the 352 seronegative cohort members. A peripheral blood sample was provided by each donor, and peripheral blood mononuclear cells were used for TCR beta sequencing. Genomic DNA was extracted from the blood cell samples with the Qiagen DNeasy Blood Extraction Kit. Comment on this clone: The clone's antigen remains unknown. Base qualities were left out, and no much larger clone turns up one base away.

The sequence is built from TRBV7-2 and TRBJ2-3; the D segment cannot be called with confidence. The TCR comes from a male donor in good health and CMV-seronegative. The sample comprised PBMCs. CDR3 loop: CASSAWADTQYF. The nucleotide sequence is TGTGCCAGCAGCGCGTGGGCGGATACGCAGTATTTT.